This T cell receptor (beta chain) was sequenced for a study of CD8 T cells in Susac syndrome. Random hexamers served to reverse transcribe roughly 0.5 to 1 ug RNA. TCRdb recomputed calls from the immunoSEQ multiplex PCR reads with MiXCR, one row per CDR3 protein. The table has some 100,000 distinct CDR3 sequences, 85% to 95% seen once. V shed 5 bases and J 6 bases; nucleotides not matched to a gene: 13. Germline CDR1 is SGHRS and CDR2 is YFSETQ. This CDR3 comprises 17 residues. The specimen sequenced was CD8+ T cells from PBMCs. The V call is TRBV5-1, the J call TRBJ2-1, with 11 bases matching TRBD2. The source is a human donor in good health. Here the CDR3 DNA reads TGCGCCAGCAGGCCGACTAGCGGGAACCAGGTACTCAATGAGCAGTTCTTC. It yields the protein CASRPTSGNQVLNEQFF.